One and the same sample provided the 23 T cell receptor beta chains below, sequenced in a study of blood T cell repertoires in COVID-19. Assay used: immunoSEQ multiplex PCR; TCRdb lists only in-frame clones, some missing. The sample includes about 130,000 clones, around 86% of them seen just once. Material for sequencing was peripheral blood. These receptors originate from an elderly man with active or convalescent COVID-19.

The V call is TRBV19, the J call TRBJ1-4; D not resolved. The germline V gene encodes CDR1 LNHDA and CDR2 SQIVND (reference sequence). Trimming left V 1 base short and J 7 bases short, with 16 bases between. The length of the CDR3 is 16 residues. The CDR3: CASSIGRGIRGEKLFF. In DNA form, the CDR3 reads TGTGCCAGTAGTATAGGTAGAGGCATTAGAGGTGAAAAACTGTTTTTT.

The V and J genes are TRBV18 and TRBJ2-3, with 16 bases aligning to TRBD2. The CDR3 covers 18 residues. J gave up 6 bases and V 4 bases, and 10 bases lay outside the gene matches. CDR1 KGHSH and CDR2 LQKENI come from the germline V gene. The DNA of the CDR3 is TGTGCCAGCTCACAACCGGGACTAGCGGGAGGGGCTGGCGATACGCAGTATTTT. Translating it yields CASSQPGLAGGAGDTQYF.

V usage is TRBV24-1 and J usage is TRBJ1-2; D gene uncertain. This CDR3 comprises 12 residues. CDR1 is KGHDR and CDR2 is SFDVKD in the germline V gene. The ends were cut back, 4 bases at V and 3 bases at J, with 5 bases in the middle. CDR3 sequence reads: CATSEADYGYTF. The DNA of the CDR3 is TGTGCCACCAGTGAGGCTGACTATGGCTACACCTTC.

This clone was picked up a small number of times. The chain is built from TRBV19 and TRBJ1-6, with TRBD1 matching over 9 bases. The length of the CDR3 is 14 residues. CDR1 LNHDA and CDR2 SQIVND come from the germline V gene (reference sequence). Germline trimming cut 5 bases from V and 10 bases from J; bases unmatched to any gene: 6. CDR3 amino acids: CASSSRTGESPLHF. In DNA form, the CDR3 reads TGTGCCAGTAGTTCTAGGACAGGGGAATCACCCCTCCACTTT.

V is TRBV9 and J is TRBJ1-2; D unclear. The CDR3 has 13 amino acids. Germline-derived CDR1 and CDR2 are SGDLS and YYNGEE. Deletions cut 0 bases from V and 4 bases from J, with 7 bases between. The CDR3 spells CASSVDGSYGYTF. The CDR3 region has the DNA TGTGCCAGCAGCGTAGATGGCAGCTATGGCTACACCTTC.

This chain links TRBV5-1 with TRBJ2-7, with 8 bases matching TRBD1. With V trimmed by 3 bases and J by 2 bases, 1 base remained unmatched. The germline V gene encodes CDR1 SGHRS and CDR2 YFSETQ. The CDR3 covers 13 residues. CDR3 sequence (DNA): TGCGCCAGCAGCTGGACAGGGCCCTACGAGCAGTACTTC. It yields the protein CASSWTGPYEQYF.

The V and J genes are TRBV5-4 and TRBJ2-5, with 8 bases lining up with TRBD2. This CDR3 contains 15 residues. Trimming at V came to 0 bases and at J to 4 bases, leaving 5 bases not matched to a gene. Germline CDR1 reads SGHNT; CDR2 reads YYREEE (reference sequence). CDR3: CASSLAGGAGETQYF. For the CDR3, the DNA is TGTGCCAGCAGCTTGGCCGGGGGGGCGGGAGAGACCCAGTACTTC.

The V call is TRBV9, the J call TRBJ2-1, with TRBD2 as a possible D gene (7 bases). Trimming pared 1 base from V and 4 bases from J, leaving 9 bases between. The CDR3 extends over 14 amino acids. Germline values: CDR1 SGDLS, CDR2 YYNGEE. The CDR3 region has the DNA TGTGCCAGCAGCGTAAGGGGGGGATACAATGAGCAGTTCTTC. It codes for CASSVRGGYNEQFF.

The V gene is TRBV7-2, the J gene TRBJ2-3, with D hard to call. The V end lost 5 bases, the J end lost 6 bases, and 9 bases lay between the germline ends. This CDR3 is built from 12 residues. Germline V gene lookup returns CDR1 SGHTA and CDR2 FQGNSA. Here the CDR3 reads CASSPLMDTQYF. The CDR3 bases are TGTGCCAGCAGCCCCTTAATGGATACGCAGTATTTT.

The table lists this clone with a count of one. V gene TRBV12-3 or TRBV12-4 combines with J gene TRBJ2-3; tentatively, D is TRBD1 (5 bases). The V end lost 2 bases, the J end lost 4 bases, and 7 bases lay between the germline ends. The CDR3 totals 13 residues. The CDR3 loop is CASSLRGADTQYF. The CDR3 bases are TGTGCCAGCAGTTTAAGGGGTGCAGATACGCAGTATTTT.

The chain links TRBV7-8 to TRBJ1-5, with 12 positions matching TRBD1. The V and J ends lost 3 bases and 7 bases, in that order; junction bases with no gene match: 10. CDR3 length equals 17 residues. Germline assignment: CDR1 SGHVS and CDR2 FQNEAQ. The CDR3 DNA is TGTGCCAGCAGCTTCTTTCCGGGACAGGGGGCAGGCCAGCCCCAGCATTTT. Its translation is CASSFFPGQGAGQPQHF.

This clone was found a few times. The chain carries TRBV24-1 and TRBJ1-2; 8 bases agree with TRBD1. This CDR3 spans 14 amino acids. After removal of 6 bases from V and 7 bases from J, the junction contained 9 bases not matched to a gene. Germline CDR1 and CDR2: KGHDR and SFDVKD. CDR3 coding DNA: TGTGCCACCAGTACGACCAGGGGGCCCGGTGGCTACACCTTC. It codes for CATSTTRGPGGYTF.

The chain is built from TRBV7-3 and TRBJ2-3; maybe TRBD1 (5 bases). The CDR3 runs to 12 residues. The germline gives CDR1 SGHTA, CDR2 FQGTGA. Deletions cut 5 bases from V and 6 bases from J, with 9 bases between. This chain's CDR3 is CASSLGADTQYF. CDR3 bases: TGTGCCAGCAGCCTAGGGGCGGATACGCAGTATTTT.

This chain uses TRBV6-4 with TRBJ2-3, with D possibly matching TRBD2 (5 bases). V was shortened by 6 bases and J by 1 base, with 14 bases between the two germline ends. The CDR3 spans 15 residues. CDR1 is MRHNA and CDR2 is SNTAGT in the germline V gene. CDR3 amino acids: CASRYLAGGTDTQYF. The CDR3, as DNA: TGTGCCAGCAGGTACCTAGCTGGGGGCACAGATACGCAGTATTTT.

The V gene is TRBV7-2, the J gene TRBJ2-1, with 7 bases identical to TRBD1. The CDR3 loop spans 17 amino acids. Losses at the gene ends were 0 bases for V and 5 bases for J; bases not matched to a gene: 10. CDR1 is SGHTA and CDR2 is FQGNSA in the germline V gene. The CDR3 here is CASSLAFDRVTHNEQFF. The CDR3, as DNA: TGTGCCAGCAGCTTAGCTTTTGACAGGGTGACACACAATGAGCAGTTCTTC.

This chain joins TRBV6-1 and TRBJ1-5; D possibly corresponds to TRBD1 (5 bases). V was trimmed by 3 bases and J by 7 bases, leaving 13 bases between them. The CDR3 length is 14 residues. Looked up from germline, CDR1 is MNHNS and CDR2 is SASEGT. CDR3: CASSDVRVAQPQHF. The DNA of the CDR3 is TGTGCCAGCAGTGATGTCAGGGTAGCCCAGCCCCAGCATTTT.

The chain links TRBV7-2 to TRBJ2-2, with TRBD1 matching 9 bases. V dropped 4 bases and J dropped 4; count of bases not matched to a gene: 7. The CDR3 loop spans 16 amino acids. Per germline, CDR1 SGHTA and CDR2 FQGNSA. As DNA, the CDR3 is TGTGCCAGCAGCTGGACAGGGGTGCGAAGCACCGGGGAGCTGTTTTTT. Its protein product is CASSWTGVRSTGELFF.

In its sample, this clone was seen once. V gene TRBV6-1 combines with J gene TRBJ1-1; 7 bases fit TRBD1. Germline V CDR1 and CDR2: MNHNS, SASEGT. After removal of 6 bases from V and 7 bases from J, the junction contained 11 bases not matched to a gene. There are 14 residues in the CDR3. As DNA, the CDR3 is TGTGCCAGCAGGTCGGGACAGACGATAAATGAAGCTTTCTTT. Translated: CASRSGQTINEAFF.

The J gene is TRBJ1-1, the V gene TRBV6-5; 9 bases match TRBD1. The V segment lost 4 bases and the J segment 6 bases; nucleotides outside the gene matches: 6. Germline V gives CDR1 MNHEY, CDR2 SVGAGI. CDR3 size: 14 residues. In DNA form, the CDR3 reads TGTGCCAGCAGTTGGGACAGGGTAATATCTGAAGCTTTCTTT. This encodes CASSWDRVISEAFF.

This clone was observed once. The genes are TRBV5-6 and TRBJ2-3, with 9 bases aligning to TRBD2. The CDR3 is made up of 15 amino acids. CDR1 and CDR2 from the germline V gene are SGHDT and YYEEEE. With 3 bases clipped from V and 5 bases from J, the junction kept 7 bases outside the gene matches. The CDR3 region has the DNA TGTGCCAGCAGCTGGGTAGCGGGGGAGGGAGATACGCAGTATTTT. It yields the protein CASSWVAGEGDTQYF.

V and J are TRBV7-3 and TRBJ1-1, with D possibly matching TRBD1 (6 bases). The CDR3 runs to 14 residues. Trimming shortened V by 5 bases and J by 1 base, and 11 bases separated the two germline ends. The germline CDR1 and CDR2 sequences are SGHTA and FQGTGA. The CDR3 bases are TGTGCCAGCAGCCCACGGGGACAGAACACTGAAGCTTTCTTT. Encoded protein: CASSPRGQNTEAFF.

The chain uses TRBV11-2 and TRBJ2-2; unclear D gene. Trimming left V 0 bases short and J 0 bases short, with 17 bases between. Germline CDR1 is SGHAT and CDR2 is FQNNGV. This CDR3 has 19 amino acids. CDR3 loop: CASSLDLGRLQTNTGELFF. Written as DNA, the CDR3 is TGTGCCAGCAGCTTAGATCTCGGTCGCCTTCAAACGAACACCGGGGAGCTGTTTTTT.

The J gene is TRBJ1-5, the V gene TRBV7-9; D possibly corresponds to TRBD1 (6 bases). Trimming removed 1 base from V and 6 bases from J, with 13 bases in between. CDR1 is SEHNR and CDR2 is FQNEAQ in the germline V gene (reference sequence). The CDR3 is 15 amino acids. The CDR3 loop reads CASSLGTAGGQPQHF. As DNA, the CDR3 is TGTGCCAGCAGCTTAGGGACAGCCGGAGGTCAGCCCCAGCATTTT.